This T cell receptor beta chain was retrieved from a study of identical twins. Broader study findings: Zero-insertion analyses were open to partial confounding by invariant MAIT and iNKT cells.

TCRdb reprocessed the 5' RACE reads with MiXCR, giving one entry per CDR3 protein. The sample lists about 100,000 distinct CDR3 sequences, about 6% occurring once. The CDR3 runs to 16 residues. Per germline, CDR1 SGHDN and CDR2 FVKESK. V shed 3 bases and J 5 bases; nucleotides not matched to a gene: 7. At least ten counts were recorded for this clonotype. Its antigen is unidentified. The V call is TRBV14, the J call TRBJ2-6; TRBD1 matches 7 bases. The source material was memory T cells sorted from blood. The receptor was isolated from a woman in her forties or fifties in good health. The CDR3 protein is CASSHMTGNWANVLTF. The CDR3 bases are TGTGCCAGCAGCCATATGACAGGGAATTGGGCCAACGTCCTGACTTTC. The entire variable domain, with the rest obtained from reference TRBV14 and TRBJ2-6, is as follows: EAGVTQFPSHSVIEKGQTVTLRCDPISGHDNLYWYRRVMGKEIKFLLHFVKESKQDESGMPNNRFLAERTGGTYSTLKVQPAELEDSGVYFCASSHMTGNWANVLTFGAGSRLTVL.